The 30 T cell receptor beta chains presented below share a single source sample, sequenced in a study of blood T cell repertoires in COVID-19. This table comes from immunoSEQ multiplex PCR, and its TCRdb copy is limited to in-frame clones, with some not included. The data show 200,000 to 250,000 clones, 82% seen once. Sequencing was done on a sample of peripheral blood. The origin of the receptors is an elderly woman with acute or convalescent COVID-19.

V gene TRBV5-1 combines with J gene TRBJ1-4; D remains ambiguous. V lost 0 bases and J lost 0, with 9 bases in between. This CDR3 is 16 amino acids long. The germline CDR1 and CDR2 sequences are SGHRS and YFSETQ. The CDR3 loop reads CASSLGSTATNEKLFF. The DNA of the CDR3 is TGCGCCAGCAGCTTGGGTTCGACTGCAACTAATGAAAAACTGTTTTTT.

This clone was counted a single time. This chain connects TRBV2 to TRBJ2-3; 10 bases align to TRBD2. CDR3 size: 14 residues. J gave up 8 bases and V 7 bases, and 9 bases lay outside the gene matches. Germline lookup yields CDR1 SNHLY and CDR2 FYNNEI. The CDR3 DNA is TGTGCCAGCATTCTCCAGTCTAGCGGGGGTACGCAGTATTTT. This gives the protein CASILQSSGGTQYF. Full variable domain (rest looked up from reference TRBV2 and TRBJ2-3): EPEVTQTPSHQVTQMGQEVILRCVPISNHLYFYWYRQILGQKVEFLVSFYNNEISEKSEIFDDQFSVERPDGSNFTLKIRSTKLEDSAMYFCASILQSSGGTQYFGPGTRLTVL.

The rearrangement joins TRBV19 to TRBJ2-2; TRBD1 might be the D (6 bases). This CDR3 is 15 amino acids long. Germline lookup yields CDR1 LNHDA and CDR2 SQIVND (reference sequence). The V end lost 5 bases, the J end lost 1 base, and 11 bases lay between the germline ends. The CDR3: CASSSQGWNTGELFF. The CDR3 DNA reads TGTGCCAGTAGTTCTCAGGGGTGGAACACCGGGGAGCTGTTTTTT.

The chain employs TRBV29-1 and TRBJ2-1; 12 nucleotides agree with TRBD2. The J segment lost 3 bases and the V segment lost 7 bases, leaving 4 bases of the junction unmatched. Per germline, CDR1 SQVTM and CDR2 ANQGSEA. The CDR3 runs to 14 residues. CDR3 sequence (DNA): TGCAGCGCTAGGGGACTAGCGGGCTACAATGAGCAGTTCTTC. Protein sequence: CSARGLAGYNEQFF.

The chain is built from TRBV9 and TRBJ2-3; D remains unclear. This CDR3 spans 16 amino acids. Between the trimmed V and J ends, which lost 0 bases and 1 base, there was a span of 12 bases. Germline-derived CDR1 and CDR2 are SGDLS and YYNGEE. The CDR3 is CASSVGSSTGTDTQYF. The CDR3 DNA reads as TGTGCCAGCAGCGTAGGGTCCTCAACTGGCACAGATACGCAGTATTTT.

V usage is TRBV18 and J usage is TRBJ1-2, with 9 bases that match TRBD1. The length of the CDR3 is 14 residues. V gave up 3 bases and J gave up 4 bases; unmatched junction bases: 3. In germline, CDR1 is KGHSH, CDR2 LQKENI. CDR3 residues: CASSPDRGSYGYTF. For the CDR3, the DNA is TGTGCCAGCTCACCGGACAGGGGCTCCTATGGCTACACCTTC.

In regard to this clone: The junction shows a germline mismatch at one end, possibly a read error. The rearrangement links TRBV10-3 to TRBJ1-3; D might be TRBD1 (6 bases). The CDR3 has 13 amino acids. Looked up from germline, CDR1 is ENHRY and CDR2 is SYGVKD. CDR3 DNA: TGTGCCATCAGTGAGGAGGGGGGGAGAAGACGAAATTTT. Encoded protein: CAISEEGGRRRNF.

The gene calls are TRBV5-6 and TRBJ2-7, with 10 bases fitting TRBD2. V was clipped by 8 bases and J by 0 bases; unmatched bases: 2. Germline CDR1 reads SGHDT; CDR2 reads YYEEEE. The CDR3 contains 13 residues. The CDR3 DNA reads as TGTGCCAGTGGACTAGCGGCCTCCTACGAGCAGTACTTC. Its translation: CASGLAASYEQYF.

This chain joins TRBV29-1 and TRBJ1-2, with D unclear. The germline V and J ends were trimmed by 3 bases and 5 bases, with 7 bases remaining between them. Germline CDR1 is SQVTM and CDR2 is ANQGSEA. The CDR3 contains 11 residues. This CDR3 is CSVDGQYGYTF. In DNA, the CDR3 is TGCAGCGTTGATGGGCAGTATGGCTACACCTTC. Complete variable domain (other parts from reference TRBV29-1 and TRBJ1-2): SAVISQKPSRDICQRGTSLTIQCQVDSQVTMMFWYRQQPGQSLTLIATANQGSEATYESGFVIDKFPISRPNLTFSTLTVSNMSPEDSSIYLCSVDGQYGYTFGSGTRLTVV.

CDR3 amino acids: CASSLEQHEQFF. Here the CDR3 DNA reads TGTGCCAGCAGCTTAGAACAACATGAGCAGTTCTTC. This chain joins TRBV7-9 and TRBJ2-1; D is uncertain. The CDR3 length is 12 residues. CDR1 SEHNR and CDR2 FQNEAQ come from the germline V gene (reference sequence). Trimming pared 1 base from V and 8 bases from J, leaving 6 bases between. Based on the CDR3 plus reference TRBV7-9 and TRBJ2-1, the full variable domain is DTGVSQNPRHKITKRGQNVTFRCDPISEHNRLYWYRQTLGQGPEFLTYFQNEAQLEKSRLLSDRFSAERPKGSFSTLEIQRTEQGDSAMYLCASSLEQHEQFFGPGTRLTVL.

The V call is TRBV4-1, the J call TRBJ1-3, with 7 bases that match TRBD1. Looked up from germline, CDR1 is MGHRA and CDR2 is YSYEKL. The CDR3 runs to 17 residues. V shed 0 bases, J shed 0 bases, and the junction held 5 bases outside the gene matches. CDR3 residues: CASSQDPTGNSGNTIYF. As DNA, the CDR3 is TGCGCCAGCAGCCAAGATCCGACAGGGAACTCTGGAAACACCATATATTTT.

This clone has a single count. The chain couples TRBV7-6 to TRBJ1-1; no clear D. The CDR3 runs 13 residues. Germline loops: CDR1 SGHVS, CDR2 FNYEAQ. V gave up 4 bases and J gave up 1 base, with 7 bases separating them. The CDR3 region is CASSSYQNTEAFF. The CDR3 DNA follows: TGTGCCAGCAGCTCCTACCAGAACACTGAAGCTTTCTTT.

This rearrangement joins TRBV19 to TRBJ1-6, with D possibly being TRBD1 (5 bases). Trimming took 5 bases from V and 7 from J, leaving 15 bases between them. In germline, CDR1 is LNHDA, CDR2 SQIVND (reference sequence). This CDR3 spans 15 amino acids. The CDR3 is CASSDPGKGNSPLHF. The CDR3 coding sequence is TGTGCCAGTAGTGATCCAGGGAAGGGGAATTCACCCCTCCACTTT.

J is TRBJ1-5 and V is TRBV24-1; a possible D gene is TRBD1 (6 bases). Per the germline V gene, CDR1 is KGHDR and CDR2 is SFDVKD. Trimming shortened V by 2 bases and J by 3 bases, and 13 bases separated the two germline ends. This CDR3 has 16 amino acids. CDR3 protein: CATSDSPRGANQPQHF. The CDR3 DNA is TGTGCCACCAGTGATTCTCCGCGGGGGGCCAATCAGCCCCAGCATTTT.

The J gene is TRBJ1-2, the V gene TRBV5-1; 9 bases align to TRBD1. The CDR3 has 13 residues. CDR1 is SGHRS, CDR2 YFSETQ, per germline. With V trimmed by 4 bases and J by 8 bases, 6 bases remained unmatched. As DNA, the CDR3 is TGCGCCAGCAGCACCGGACAGGGGAAGGGCTACACCTTC. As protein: CASSTGQGKGYTF.

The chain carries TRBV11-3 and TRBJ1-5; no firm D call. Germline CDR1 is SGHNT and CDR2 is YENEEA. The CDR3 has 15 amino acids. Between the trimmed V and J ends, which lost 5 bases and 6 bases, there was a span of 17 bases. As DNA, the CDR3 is TGTGCCAGCAGCCCCTCGGGTACCGGTCCTCAGCCCCAGCATTTT. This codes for CASSPSGTGPQPQHF.

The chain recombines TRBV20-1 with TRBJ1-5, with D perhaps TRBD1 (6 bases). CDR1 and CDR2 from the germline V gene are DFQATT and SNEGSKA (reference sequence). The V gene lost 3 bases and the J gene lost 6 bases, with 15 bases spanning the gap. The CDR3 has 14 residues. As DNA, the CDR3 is TGCAGTGCTAGTCAACGGGGGGGGCCTCAGCCCCAGCATTTT. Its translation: CSASQRGGPQPQHF.

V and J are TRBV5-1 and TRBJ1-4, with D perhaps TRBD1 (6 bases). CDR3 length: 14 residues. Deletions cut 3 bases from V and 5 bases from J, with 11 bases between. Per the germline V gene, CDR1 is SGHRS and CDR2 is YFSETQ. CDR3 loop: CASSWDIPNEKLFF. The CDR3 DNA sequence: TGCGCCAGCAGCTGGGACATTCCGAATGAAAAACTGTTTTTT. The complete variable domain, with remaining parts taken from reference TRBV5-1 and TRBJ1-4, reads KAGVTQTPRYLIKTRGQQVTLSCSPISGHRSVSWYQQTPGQGLQFLFEYFSETQRNKGNFPGRFSGRQFSNSRSEMNVSTLELGDSALYLCASSWDIPNEKLFFGSGTQLSVL.

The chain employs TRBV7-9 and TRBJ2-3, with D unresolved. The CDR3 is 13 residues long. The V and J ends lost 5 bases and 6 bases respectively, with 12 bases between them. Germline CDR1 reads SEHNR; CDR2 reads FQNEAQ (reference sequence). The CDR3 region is CASSRNRGDTQYF. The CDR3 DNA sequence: TGTGCCAGCAGCCGAAATCGCGGTGATACGCAGTATTTT.

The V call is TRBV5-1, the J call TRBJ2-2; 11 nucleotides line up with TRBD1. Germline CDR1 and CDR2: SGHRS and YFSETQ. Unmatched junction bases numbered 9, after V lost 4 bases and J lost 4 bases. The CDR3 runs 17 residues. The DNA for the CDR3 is TGCGCCAGCAGCCAGGGACAGGGGGTGATCGCCACCGGGGAGCTGTTTTTT. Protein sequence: CASSQGQGVIATGELFF. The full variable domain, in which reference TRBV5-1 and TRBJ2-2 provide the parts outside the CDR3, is KAGVTQTPRYLIKTRGQQVTLSCSPISGHRSVSWYQQTPGQGLQFLFEYFSETQRNKGNFPGRFSGRQFSNSRSEMNVSTLELGDSALYLCASSQGQGVIATGELFFGEGSRLTVL.

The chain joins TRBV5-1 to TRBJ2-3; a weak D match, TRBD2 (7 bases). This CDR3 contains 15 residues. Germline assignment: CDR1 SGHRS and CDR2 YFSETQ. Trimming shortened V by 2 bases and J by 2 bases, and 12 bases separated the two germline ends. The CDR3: CASSFGRGATDTQYF. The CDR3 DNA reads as TGCGCCAGCAGCTTCGGACGGGGGGCCACAGATACGCAGTATTTT.

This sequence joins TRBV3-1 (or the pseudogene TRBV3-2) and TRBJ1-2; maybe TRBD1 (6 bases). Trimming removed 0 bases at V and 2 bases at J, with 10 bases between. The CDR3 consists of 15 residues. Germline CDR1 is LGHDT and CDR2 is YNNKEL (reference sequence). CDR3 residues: CASSQDLGANYGYTF. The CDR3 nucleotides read TGTGCCAGCAGCCAAGATCTGGGGGCAAACTATGGCTACACCTTC.

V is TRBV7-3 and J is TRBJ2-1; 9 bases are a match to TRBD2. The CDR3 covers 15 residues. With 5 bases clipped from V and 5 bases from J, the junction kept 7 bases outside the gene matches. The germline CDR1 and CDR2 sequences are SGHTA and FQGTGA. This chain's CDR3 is CASSVSSGEHNEQFF. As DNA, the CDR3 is TGTGCCAGCAGCGTCTCTAGCGGGGAGCACAATGAGCAGTTCTTC.

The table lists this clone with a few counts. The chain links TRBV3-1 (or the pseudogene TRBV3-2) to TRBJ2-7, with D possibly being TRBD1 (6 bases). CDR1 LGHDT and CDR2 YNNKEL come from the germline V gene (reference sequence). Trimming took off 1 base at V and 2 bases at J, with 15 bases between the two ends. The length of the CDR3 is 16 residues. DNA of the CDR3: TGTGCCAGCAGCCAAGCATTTACAGGGCGGGCCTACGAGCAGTACTTC. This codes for CASSQAFTGRAYEQYF.

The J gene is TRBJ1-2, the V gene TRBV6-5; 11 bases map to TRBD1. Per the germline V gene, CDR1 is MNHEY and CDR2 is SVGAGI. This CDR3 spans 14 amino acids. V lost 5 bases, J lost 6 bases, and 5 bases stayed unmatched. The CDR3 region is CASSRGTGGDGYTF. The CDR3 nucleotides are TGTGCCAGCAGTCGTGGGACAGGGGGAGATGGCTACACCTTC.

In DNA, the CDR3 is TGTGCCAGCAGCCGAGGGGGACAGGGCGAGCAGTACTTC. This gives the protein CASSRGGQGEQYF. The V and J genes are TRBV7-8 and TRBJ2-7, with 9 bases matching TRBD1. This CDR3 contains 13 residues. Trimming at V came to 5 bases and at J to 6 bases, leaving 5 bases not matched to a gene. CDR1 is SGHVS and CDR2 is FQNEAQ in the germline V gene. The variable domain in full, with the rest retrieved from reference TRBV7-8 and TRBJ2-7, is GAGVSQSPRYKVAKRGQDVALRCDPISGHVSLFWYQQALGQGPEFLTYFQNEAQLDKSGLPSDRFFAERPEGSVSTLKIQRTQQEDSAVYLCASSRGGQGEQYFGPGTRLTVT.

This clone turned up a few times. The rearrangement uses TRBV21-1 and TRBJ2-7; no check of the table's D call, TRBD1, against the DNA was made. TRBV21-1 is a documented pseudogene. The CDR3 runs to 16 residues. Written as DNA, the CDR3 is TGTGCCAGCAGCTCCCACGGACAGGGGAAACTTTACGAGCAGTACTTC. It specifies CASSSHGQGKLYEQYF.

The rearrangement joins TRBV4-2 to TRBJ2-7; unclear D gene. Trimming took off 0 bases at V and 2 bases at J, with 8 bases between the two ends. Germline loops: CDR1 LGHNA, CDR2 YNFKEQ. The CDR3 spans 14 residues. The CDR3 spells CASSQDQQAYEQYF. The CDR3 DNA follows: TGTGCCAGCAGCCAAGATCAGCAGGCCTACGAGCAGTACTTC.

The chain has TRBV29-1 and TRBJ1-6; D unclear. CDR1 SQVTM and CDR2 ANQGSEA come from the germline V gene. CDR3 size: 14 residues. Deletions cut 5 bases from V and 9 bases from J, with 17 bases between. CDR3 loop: CSVSRGDGSSPLHF. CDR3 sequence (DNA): TGCAGCGTTTCCCGGGGAGATGGGAGTTCACCCCTCCACTTT.

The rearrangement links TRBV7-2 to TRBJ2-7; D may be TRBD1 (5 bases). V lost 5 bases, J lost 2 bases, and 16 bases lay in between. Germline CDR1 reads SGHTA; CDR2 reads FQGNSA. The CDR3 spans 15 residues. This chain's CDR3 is CASSPSSGSTYEQYF. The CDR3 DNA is TGTGCCAGCAGCCCCTCATCAGGGTCGACCTACGAGCAGTACTTC.